The TCR beta chain under discussion was sequenced for a study of T-cell memory formation after mild COVID-19. Study results and caveats: Of the contracting clones, CD4+ ones lay mainly in CM and EM, and CD8+ ones in EMRA.

J was trimmed by 7 bases and V by 1 base; bases with no gene match: 8. CDR1 and CDR2 from the germline V gene are SGHTA and FQGTGA. This CDR3 has 17 amino acids. This clonotype appeared a few times. Its antigen is unknown. TCRdb used MiXCR to reprocess the 5' RACE reads, holding one entry per CDR3 protein. The sample gives about 360,000 distinct CDR3 sequences, 13% to 15% of which show up once; around a fifth is in the top ten. The sequencing input was PBMCs or a T cell subset sorted from them (not recorded which). The clonotype was recovered from a man younger than 30 who had mild COVID-19 (a few samples of this study predate the infection). Cell type and time point are not known. The chain employs TRBV7-3 and TRBJ2-1; 12 bases agree with TRBD2. The DNA for the CDR3 is TGTGCCAGCAGCTTAAACGGACTAGCGGGGCCCCCTAATGAGCAGTTCTTC. Encoded protein: CASSLNGLAGPPNEQFF.